A single sample gave rise to the 2 T cell receptor beta chains below, sequenced in a study of regulatory T cells in long-lasting Graves disease. This sample's time point: newly diagnosed GD, antithyroid drugs for less than 3 months. PBMC RNA served as the TCR library source. For TCR beta, libraries came from iRepertoire HTBI primers and Arm-PCR of CDR3 regions. TCRdb redid the calling of the multiplex PCR reads with MiXCR, one entry per CDR3 protein. The sample has under 700,000 distinct CDR3 sequences; about 16% are singletons. This sample also appeared in a second study, on T cells in Graves' hyperthyroidism and ophthalmopathy.

The source material was peripheral blood mononuclear cells (PBMCs), sampled at new diagnosis, from a patient treated with antithyroid drugs. The receptors stem from a woman between 40 and 65 years old with Graves disease.

This clonotype has just a few counts. V is TRBV11-1 and J is TRBJ2-7; perhaps TRBD2 as D (7 bases). Germline lookup yields CDR1 SGHAT and CDR2 FQDESV (reference sequence). The ends were cut back, 1 base at V and 6 bases at J, with 13 bases in the middle. The CDR3 consists of 14 residues. DNA for the CDR3: TGTGCCAGCAGCTTAGAAGGGGGGGTCTCCGAGCAGTACTTC. Protein product: CASSLEGGVSEQYF.

This clonotype showed up just a few times. The chain couples TRBV7-8 to TRBJ2-5; D gene unclear. This CDR3 is 15 amino acids long. The V gene lost 5 bases and the J gene lost 2 bases, with 15 bases spanning the gap. Germline V gene data show CDR1 as SGHVS and CDR2 as FQNEAQ. CDR3 sequence: CASSTQLLSQETQYF. The CDR3, as DNA: TGTGCCAGCAGCACCCAACTCTTATCACAAGAGACCCAGTACTTC.